Given below is one T cell receptor (beta chain) in context. Some clones are missing from TCRdb's copy, which holds only in-frame ones; the method was immunoSEQ multiplex PCR. This sample has approximately 640,000 clones, with roughly 88% found just once. The data originate from a study of shared clonotypes between healthy human individuals. Overall study context: Three plates were used per donor for CD4 naive, three for CD4 memory, two for CD8 naive and one for CD8 memory.

This CDR3 is 15 amino acids long. Germline trimming cut 4 bases from V and 6 bases from J; bases unmatched to any gene: 13. The germline gives CDR1 SQVTM, CDR2 ANQGSEA. All participating donors were Caucasian adults from Nashville, Tennessee. CD45RO+ cells joined CCR7-negative CD45RA+ TemRA cells to form CD8 memory. This sequence originates from a man aged 18 to 29 in good health. Some clones in this sample may be carry-over from other donors' samples. The chain combines TRBV29-1 with TRBJ2-7, with 9 bases matching TRBD1. Source material: memory CD8+ T cells from PBMCs. As for subset: CD45RO+ cells pooled with CCR7-negative TemRA cells. In nucleotides, the CDR3 is TGCAGCGTTGCGAGGCCAAGGGGGACAGGGAGCGAGCAGTACTTC. It encodes CSVARPRGTGSEQYF.